A single sample gave rise to the 8 T cell receptor beta chains below, sequenced in a study of OX40 agonist ivuxolimab in advanced cancers. Libraries were prepared by immunoSEQ multiplex PCR; TCRdb keeps only in-frame clonotypes and omits some of them. The data show roughly 6,100 clones, approximately 80% seen once. The sample was CD4+ or CD8+ T cells sorted from blood, taken in a trial of the OX40 agonist ivuxolimab. The receptors were gathered from an adult with an advanced solid tumor such as melanoma, head and neck, liver or kidney cancer.

The V gene is TRBV11-2, the J gene TRBJ2-7; D is unclear. The germline gives CDR1 SGHAT, CDR2 FQNNGV. V was trimmed by 3 bases and J by 5 bases, leaving 14 bases between them. This CDR3 has 14 amino acids. The CDR3 reads CASSFPVGYDEQYF. The CDR3 DNA reads TGTGCCAGCAGCTTCCCCGTAGGGTACGACGAGCAGTACTTC.

The CDR3: CASGLVVHTQETQYF. The CDR3, as DNA: TGTGCTAGTGGTTTGGTGGTACATACCCAAGAGACCCAGTACTTC. The chain carries TRBV12-5 and TRBJ2-5; D is undetermined. The V gene lost 0 bases and the J gene lost 1 base, with 9 bases spanning the gap. This CDR3 has 15 amino acids. Germline V gene data show CDR1 as LGHNT and CDR2 as FRNRAP.

This rearrangement joins TRBV6-5 to TRBJ1-1; D is unresolved. Germline CDR1 reads MNHEY; CDR2 reads SVGAGI. The ends were cut back, 1 base at V and 1 base at J, with 7 bases in the middle. The CDR3 contains 14 residues. CDR3 sequence: CASSYYSENTEAFF. DNA of the CDR3: TGTGCCAGCAGTTACTACAGCGAGAACACTGAAGCTTTCTTT.

The chain joins TRBV19 to TRBJ1-1, with D unresolved. Germline CDR1 and CDR2: LNHDA and SQIVND (reference sequence). This CDR3 is 12 amino acids long. The V end was cut by 1 base, the J end by 4 bases, with 4 bases between. The CDR3 sequence is CASSIGVTEAFF. CDR3 DNA: TGTGCCAGTAGTATAGGAGTCACTGAAGCTTTCTTT.

This clone was observed once. One junction end does not reproduce the germline sequence, and a read error may be involved. This same CDR3 is encoded by further DNA sequences in the sample. V is TRBV19 and J is TRBJ2-2, with 7 nucleotides matching TRBD2. The germline CDR1 and CDR2 sequences are LNHDA and SQIVND (reference sequence). The CDR3 covers 15 residues. The CDR3 nucleotides are TGTGCCAGTAGCCCGCGGGGGTTTCAGAGCGGGGAACTGTTTTTT. Protein sequence: CASSPRGFQSGELFF.

The CDR3 spells CASSPDLVYEQYF. The DNA for the CDR3 is TGTGCCAGCAGCCCCGACTTGGTCTACGAGCAGTACTTC. V usage is TRBV6-6 and J usage is TRBJ2-7; D ambiguous. The germline V and J ends were trimmed by 6 bases and 3 bases, with 12 bases remaining between them. Germline assignment: CDR1 MNHNY and CDR2 SVGAGI (reference sequence). CDR3 length equals 13 residues.

The chain is built from TRBV5-1 and TRBJ2-1, with 11 nucleotides matching TRBD1. The trim removed 4 bases at V and 0 bases at J, leaving 12 bases unmatched. This CDR3 comprises 19 residues. Per the germline V gene, CDR1 is SGHRS and CDR2 is YFSETQ. DNA of the CDR3: TGCGCCAGCAGCCCAAACCCGGGACAGGGGGTGAGCTCCTACAATGAGCAGTTCTTC. Translating it yields CASSPNPGQGVSSYNEQFF.

The chain couples TRBV27 to TRBJ2-1, with D possibly being TRBD1 or TRBD2 (6 bases each). Germline V gene sequence: CDR1 MNHEY, CDR2 SMNVEV (reference sequence). This CDR3 is 19 amino acids long. Trimming cost V 5 bases and J 4 bases, with 27 bases left between them. The CDR3 coding sequence is TGTGCCAGCAGTCTCGGGCCGGCCGGAAGGGGGGCTTTATACAATGAGCAGTTCTTC. Translated: CASSLGPAGRGALYNEQFF.